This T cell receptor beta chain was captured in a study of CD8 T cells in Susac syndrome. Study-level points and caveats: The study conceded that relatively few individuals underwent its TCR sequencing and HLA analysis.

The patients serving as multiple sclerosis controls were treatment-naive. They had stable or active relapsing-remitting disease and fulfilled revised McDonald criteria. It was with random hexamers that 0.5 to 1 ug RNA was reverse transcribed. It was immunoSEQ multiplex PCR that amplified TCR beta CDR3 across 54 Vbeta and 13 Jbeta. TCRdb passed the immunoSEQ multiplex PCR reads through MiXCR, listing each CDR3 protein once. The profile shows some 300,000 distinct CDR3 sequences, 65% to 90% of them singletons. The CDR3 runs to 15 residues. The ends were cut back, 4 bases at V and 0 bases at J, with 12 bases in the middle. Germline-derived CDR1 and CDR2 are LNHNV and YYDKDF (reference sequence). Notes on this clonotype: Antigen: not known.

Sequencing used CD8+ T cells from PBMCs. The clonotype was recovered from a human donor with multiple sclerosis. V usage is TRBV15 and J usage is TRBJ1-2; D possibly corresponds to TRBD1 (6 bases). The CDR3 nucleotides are TGTGCCACCAGCAATGACAGGTCCCCTAACTATGGCTACACCTTC. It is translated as CATSNDRSPNYGYTF.